This T cell receptor beta chain originates from a study of cytomegalovirus exposure and HLA in healthy donors. PCR involved 60 Vbeta and 13 Jbeta primers. The data were produced by immunoSEQ multiplex PCR, yet TCRdb's version contains in-frame clones alone and is incomplete. The data show 150,000 to 200,000 clones, with around 78% seen just once and approximately 2.1% held by the top ten. Trimming removed 6 bases from V and 1 base from J, with 19 bases in between. The CDR3 consists of 16 residues. From germline, CDR1 is MGHRA and CDR2 YSYEKL. The chain carries TRBV4-1 and TRBJ2-7; a possible D gene is TRBD1 (7 bases). This sequence originates from a woman younger than 45 in good health and CMV-seropositive. Sequencing used PBMCs. CDR3 bases: TGCGCCAGCAGGGGCGGGATCGGGGACAGTTCCTACGAGCAGTACTTC. Residues: CASRGGIGDSSYEQYF.